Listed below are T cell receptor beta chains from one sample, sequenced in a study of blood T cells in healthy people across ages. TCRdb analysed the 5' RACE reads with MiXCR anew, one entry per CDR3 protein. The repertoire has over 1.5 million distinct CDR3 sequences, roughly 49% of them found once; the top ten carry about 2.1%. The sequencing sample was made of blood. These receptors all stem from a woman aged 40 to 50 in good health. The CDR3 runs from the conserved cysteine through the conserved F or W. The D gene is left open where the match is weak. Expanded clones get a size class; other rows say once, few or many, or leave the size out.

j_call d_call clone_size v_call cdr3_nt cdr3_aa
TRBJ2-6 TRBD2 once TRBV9 TGTGCCAGCAGCGTAGATCCGGGGGGGCGCCTCTCTGGGGCCAACGTCCTGACTTTC CASSVDPGGRLSGANVLTF
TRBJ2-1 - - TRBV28 TGTGCCATCAGAGGTACCGGGGGCAGAACCGATGAGCAGTTCTTC CAIRGTGGRTDEQFF
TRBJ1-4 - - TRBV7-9 TGTGCCAGCAGCTCTAGCGGGGAAAAACTGTTTTTT CASSSSGEKLFF
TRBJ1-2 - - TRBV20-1 TGCAGTGCTCCAGAGAGGATAGGCTACACCTTC CSAPERIGYTF
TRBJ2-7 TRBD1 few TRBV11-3 TGTGCCAGCAGTTCTCCGACAGGGGCGGGCGAGCAGTACTTC CASSSPTGAGEQYF
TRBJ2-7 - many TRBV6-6 TGTGCCAGCAGTTACGGGGGGAACGAGCAGTACTTC CASSYGGNEQYF
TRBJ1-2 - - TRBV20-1 TGCAGTGCCTTGGGGTCCGGGAGCGCGAACTATGGCTACACCTTC CSALGSGSANYGYTF
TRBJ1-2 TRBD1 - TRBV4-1 TGCGCCAGCAGCCAAGAGGAGAGGACAGGGGCGTACTATGGCTACACCTTC CASSQEERTGAYYGYTF
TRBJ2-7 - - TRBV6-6 TGTGCCAGCAAGGGGGGAATCTGGTCCGAGCAGTACTTC CASKGGIWSEQYF
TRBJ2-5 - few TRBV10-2 TGCGCCAGCAGTGTTCGCAGGGGAGAGACCCAGTACTTC CASSVRRGETQYF
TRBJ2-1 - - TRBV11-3 TGTGCCAGCAGCCCCGGGAGACAGCCCTACAATGAGCAGTTCTTC CASSPGRQPYNEQFF
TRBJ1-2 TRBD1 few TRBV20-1 TGCAGAGCCCTGGACAGGGTCTATGGCTACACCTTC CRALDRVYGYTF
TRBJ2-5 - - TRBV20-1 TGCAGTGCTGGAGATGGTCTTGTAGAGACCCAGTACTTC CSAGDGLVETQYF